The rows below give T cell receptor beta chains drawn from one sample of a study of blood T cells in healthy people across ages. TCRdb reprocessed the 5' RACE reads via MiXCR and lists one record per CDR3 protein. This table has some 1.5 million distinct CDR3 sequences, roughly 30% appearing once. The specimen was blood. These receptors originate from a woman in her twenties or thirties in good health. Both conserved end residues are part of each CDR3. D genes are given only for firm matches. The listing skips clone size in some rows; elsewhere it reads once, few, many or a size class.

TRBV6-1	few	TRBJ2-7	-	TGTGCCAGCAGTGGAGAGGTGGGACTCCCATACGAGCAGTACTTC	CASSGEVGLPYEQYF
TRBV4-1	-	TRBJ1-2	-	TGCGCCAGCACCGGGTCGGAGTATGGCTACACCTTC	CASTGSEYGYTF
TRBV5-6	many	TRBJ2-7	TRBD2	TGTGCCAGCAGCAAGACTAGCGGACGCGAGCAGTACTTC	CASSKTSGREQYF
TRBV28	-	TRBJ1-2	-	TGTGCCAGCAGTTTGTCAACAGTATATGGCTACACCTTC	CASSLSTVYGYTF
TRBV5-1	many	TRBJ2-7	TRBD2	TGCGCCAGCAGCTTGGGGCGGGAGCCTTACGAGCAGTACTTC	CASSLGREPYEQYF
TRBV3-1	few	TRBJ2-7	TRBD2	TGTGCCAGCAGCCAACCTCGACGGGGAGCTAGCGGGGCCTACGAGCAGTACTTC	CASSQPRRGASGAYEQYF
TRBV25-1	few	TRBJ2-7	-	TGTGCCAGCAGTGGGACCGGGTCCCGATCCTACGAGCAGTACTTC	CASSGTGSRSYEQYF
TRBV4-3	-	TRBJ2-5	TRBD2	TGCGCCAGCAGCCCCCCGGGCGGGAGTACAGGTGGGGAGGCCCAGTACTTC	CASSPPGGSTGGEAQYF
TRBV10-2	few	TRBJ2-1	-	TGCGCCAGCAGGAGGTGGTCCTACAATGAGCAGTTCTTC	CASRRWSYNEQFF
TRBV7-9	-	TRBJ2-3	TRBD1	TGTGCCAGCAGCTTGTGGGACAGCCGATCAGATACGCAGTATTTT	CASSLWDSRSDTQYF
TRBV5-1	many	TRBJ2-5	-	TGCGCCAGCAGCTACCCAGGCGTTGAGCAGTACTTC	CASSYPGVEQYF
TRBV12-3/TRBV12-4	many	TRBJ2-1	TRBD1	TGTGCCAGCAGTTCCGGGACAGGGGGCTTTGAGCAGTTCTTC	CASSSGTGGFEQFF
TRBV18	-	TRBJ1-5	TRBD1	TGTGCCAGCTCACCGGCGACAGGGGGAGGCAATCAGCCCCAGCATTTT	CASSPATGGGNQPQHF
TRBV28	-	TRBJ1-2	-	TGTGCCAGCAGTTTCCCCTTTTCGGGGGCGGGGGGCTACACCTTC	CASSFPFSGAGGYTF
TRBV28	-	TRBJ2-5	-	TGTGCCAGCAGTTTTGGAACAGGTCCTCGGTACTTC	CASSFGTGPRYF
TRBV15	-	TRBJ2-1	TRBD2	TGTGCCACCAGCAGAGGACTAGCGGGAGGAGGTAATGAGCAGTTCTTC	CATSRGLAGGGNEQFF
TRBV10-3	few	TRBJ2-1	-	TGTGCCATCAGCGACGTAGCTGAGCAGTTCTTC	CAISDVAEQFF
TRBV4-1	-	TRBJ2-5	TRBD1	TGCGCCAGCAGCCAAGTTTACGGGGACAGGGGTGGCAATGAGCAGTACTTC	CASSQVYGDRGGNEQYF
TRBV6-6	-	TRBJ2-7	TRBD2	TGTGCCAGCGCGCTAGCGGGGGCCACAACCTACGAGCAGTACTTC	CASALAGATTYEQYF
TRBV18	-	TRBJ2-5	-	TGTGCCAGCTCACCAGGGCAAGAGCCCCAGTACTTC	CASSPGQEPQYF
TRBV7-9	many	TRBJ2-5	-	TGTGCCAGCAGCTTAGTAGGGACCCAAGAGACCCAGTACTTC	CASSLVGTQETQYF
TRBV6-5	few	TRBJ2-7	TRBD1	TGTGCCAGCAGTTCCATCACAGGGGATGAGCAGTACTTC	CASSSITGDEQYF
TRBV5-1	many	TRBJ2-6	-	TGCGCCAGCTCCCCAACACTAACAGGGACTGGGGCCAACGTCCTGACTTTC	CASSPTLTGTGANVLTF
TRBV29-1	-	TRBJ1-1	-	TGCAGCGTTAAAGAAGACAGGTTGAACACTGAAGCTTTCTTT	CSVKEDRLNTEAFF
TRBV12-3/TRBV12-4	few	TRBJ1-2	-	TGTGCCAGCACCCCCGCCCCGATTACCTATGGCTACACCTTC	CASTPAPITYGYTF
TRBV20-1	-	TRBJ2-3	-	TGCAGTGCCGAAACTCCGGGACTCCACCCCGGTACGCAGTATTTT	CSAETPGLHPGTQYF
TRBV4-2	many	TRBJ2-7	TRBD1	TGTGCCAGCAGCCAAGTACACTCAGGACAGGGCCCCTACGAGCAGTACTTC	CASSQVHSGQGPYEQYF
TRBV9	-	TRBJ2-5	-	TGTGCCAACAGCGTGTCTATGCAAGAGACCCAGTACTTC	CANSVSMQETQYF
TRBV5-1	many	TRBJ2-5	-	TGCGCCAGCAGCTTGACAGGCCGAAACCAAGAGACCCAGTACTTC	CASSLTGRNQETQYF
TRBV9	few	TRBJ2-7	-	TGTGCCAGCAGCGTAGGTGGGGCCTGGAACGAGCAGTACTTC	CASSVGGAWNEQYF
TRBV7-6	few	TRBJ1-2	-	TGTGCCAGCAGCCCGCGGGGGGCGCAAGGTTTGGGCTACACCTTC	CASSPRGAQGLGYTF
TRBV29-1	few	TRBJ2-1	-	TGCAGCGTTGTGGCAGTATACAATGAGCAGTTCTTC	CSVVAVYNEQFF
TRBV5-1	-	TRBJ2-5	-	TGCGCCAGCAGCTTGGCCCCGGGGCCGGATCAAGAGACCCAGTACTTC	CASSLAPGPDQETQYF
TRBV7-3	-	TRBJ2-1	-	TGTGCCAGCAGCTTCGCCGGTGAGCAGTTCTTC	CASSFAGEQFF
TRBV12-3/TRBV12-4	few	TRBJ2-3	TRBD1	TGTGCCAGCACCAGCCGACAGGGTGGGTCAGATACGCAGTATTTT	CASTSRQGGSDTQYF
TRBV7-9	-	TRBJ2-2	-	TGTGCCAGCAGAAGGGCCGGGGGCTCGAACACCGGGGAGCTGTTTTTT	CASRRAGGSNTGELFF
TRBV5-1	few	TRBJ2-7	-	TGCGCCAGCAGCTTTCAGGGTAGACCCTACGAGCAGTACTTC	CASSFQGRPYEQYF
TRBV5-4	-	TRBJ2-1	-	TGTGCCAGCAGCTTGGCCGGGACTGCGGACAATGAGCAGTTCTTC	CASSLAGTADNEQFF
TRBV20-1	few	TRBJ2-5	TRBD2	TGCAGTACCCCTGGTCTAGCGGGGGGGCTTGAGCAGTACTTC	CSTPGLAGGLEQYF
TRBV30	few	TRBJ2-6	TRBD1	TGTGCCTGGAACCCGGGACAGGGAAGGGTTGGACGGGGGGCCAACGTCCTGACTTTC	CAWNPGQGRVGRGANVLTF
TRBV7-9	-	TRBJ1-1	TRBD1	TGTGCCAGCAGCTTAGCGACAGGGAATATGAACACTGAAGCTTTCTTT	CASSLATGNMNTEAFF
TRBV25-1	few	TRBJ1-6	-	TGTGCCAGCAAGAGCAGGGTTGGATCACCCCTCCACTTT	CASKSRVGSPLHF
TRBV9	-	TRBJ1-3	-	TGTGCCAGCAGCGCCGACAGGCCCTCTGGAAACACCATATATTTT	CASSADRPSGNTIYF
TRBV7-8	-	TRBJ2-7	-	TGTGCCAGCAGCTTAGGGGGTCGGAACGAGCAGTACTTC	CASSLGGRNEQYF
TRBV5-1	-	TRBJ2-2	-	TGCGCCAGGACCAGGGAGAACACCGGGGAGCTGTTTTTT	CARTRENTGELFF
TRBV20-1	few	TRBJ2-3	TRBD2	TGCGGCGCGCAAGTAGTCGCGGGAGTAGGGTATACGCAGTATTTT	CGAQVVAGVGYTQYF
TRBV7-4	many	TRBJ2-7	-	TGTGCCAGCAGCTTAAACATCCCGAGGAAGGCCCCCTACGAGCAGTACTTC	CASSLNIPRKAPYEQYF
TRBV5-1	-	TRBJ2-3	-	TGCGCCAGCAGCCATACAGGGAACCCAGATACGCAGTATTTT	CASSHTGNPDTQYF
TRBV12-3/TRBV12-4	few	TRBJ2-1	-	TGTGCCAGCAGTCCTATTACAGGGTCGTACTCCTACAATGAGCAGTTCTTC	CASSPITGSYSYNEQFF
TRBV3-1	-	TRBJ2-5	-	TGTGCCAGCAGCCGAAGATCTGAGGAGACCCAGTACTTC	CASSRRSEETQYF
TRBV5-5	-	TRBJ2-4	TRBD2	TGTGCCAGCAGCTGGGGGACTAGCGGGGTAAACATTCAGTACTTC	CASSWGTSGVNIQYF
TRBV5-1	many	TRBJ2-1	-	TGCGCCAGCATTTTACAGGGTGGTATGGCCAATGAGCAGTTCTTC	CASILQGGMANEQFF
TRBV7-9	-	TRBJ2-7	TRBD2	TGTGCCAGCATTCCCGGTCGGTGGCGGGAGAGGACGTACGAGCAGTACTTC	CASIPGRWRERTYEQYF
TRBV20-1	few	TRBJ2-1	TRBD1	TGCAGTGCTCGAGTCGACAGGGGACCTGCCTTTGGGAATGAGCAGTTCTTC	CSARVDRGPAFGNEQFF